Shown below are 4 T cell receptor beta chains from a single sample sequenced in a study of spatial heterogeneity in lung cancer. TCRdb re-analysed the 5' RACE reads in MiXCR, keeping a single row per CDR3 protein. The sample lists 95,000 to 130,000 distinct CDR3 sequences, 9% to 15% occurring once. Described time point: blood at routine non-recurrence follow-up after resection. Extraction of whole RNA from tumor, nontumor lung or frozen PBMC preceded unsorted sequencing. The source was PBMCs, collected at follow-up. The receptors shown here come from a male donor with early-stage non-small cell lung cancer.

This clonotype was detected ten times or more. The chain carries TRBV9 and TRBJ2-5, with 10 bases that match TRBD2. Germline V gives CDR1 SGDLS, CDR2 YYNGEE. With V trimmed by 1 base and J by 3 bases, 6 bases remained unmatched. The CDR3 spans 16 residues. DNA for the CDR3: TGTGCCAGCAGCGTAAGGCCTAGCGGGGGTAAAGAGACCCAGTACTTC. The encoded protein is CASSVRPSGGKETQYF.

The V call is TRBV20-1, the J call TRBJ2-7, with D possibly being TRBD1 (5 bases). CDR1 is DFQATT, CDR2 SNEGSKA, per germline (reference sequence). Trimming shortened V by 1 base and J by 5 bases, and 12 bases separated the two germline ends. This CDR3 has 13 amino acids. The CDR3 is CSARVGRADEQYF. The CDR3 coding sequence is TGCAGTGCTAGAGTTGGCAGGGCCGACGAGCAGTACTTC.

J is TRBJ1-3 and V is TRBV4-3, with D possibly matching TRBD1 (5 bases). From germline, CDR1 is LGHNA and CDR2 YSLEER. Deletions cut 2 bases from V and 0 bases from J, with 8 bases between. The CDR3 runs to 15 residues. CDR3 sequence reads: CASSQWQGSGNTIYF. The CDR3 DNA is TGCGCCAGCAGCCAATGGCAGGGCTCTGGAAACACCATATATTTT.

This clonotype came up many times. The CDR3 DNA is TGTGCCAGCAGCTTCGACACAGAGGGGCAGTTCTTC. It encodes CASSFDTEGQFF. The chain carries TRBV13 and TRBJ2-1, with D perhaps matching TRBD2 (5 bases). Germline CDR1 is PRHDT and CDR2 is FYEKMQ (reference sequence). The CDR3 is 12 amino acids. Trimming stripped 3 bases from V and 12 bases from J, with 12 bases between.